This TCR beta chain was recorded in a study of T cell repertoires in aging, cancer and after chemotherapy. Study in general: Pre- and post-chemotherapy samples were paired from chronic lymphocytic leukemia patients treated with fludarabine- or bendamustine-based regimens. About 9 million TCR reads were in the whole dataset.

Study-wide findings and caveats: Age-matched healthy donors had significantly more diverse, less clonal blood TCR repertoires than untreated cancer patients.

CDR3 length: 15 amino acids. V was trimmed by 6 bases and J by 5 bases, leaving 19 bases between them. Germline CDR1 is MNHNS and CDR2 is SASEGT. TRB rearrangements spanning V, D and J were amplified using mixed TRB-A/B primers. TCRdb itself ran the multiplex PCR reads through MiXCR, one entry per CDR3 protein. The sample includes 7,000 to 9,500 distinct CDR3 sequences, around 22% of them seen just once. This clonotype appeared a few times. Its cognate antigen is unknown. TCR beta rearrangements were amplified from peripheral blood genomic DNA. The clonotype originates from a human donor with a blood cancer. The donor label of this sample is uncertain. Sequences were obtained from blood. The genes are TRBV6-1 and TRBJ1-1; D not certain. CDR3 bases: TGTGCCAGCAGCCTAATGGCCTGGGGTGCAACTGAAGCTTTCTTT. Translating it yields CASSLMAWGATEAFF.